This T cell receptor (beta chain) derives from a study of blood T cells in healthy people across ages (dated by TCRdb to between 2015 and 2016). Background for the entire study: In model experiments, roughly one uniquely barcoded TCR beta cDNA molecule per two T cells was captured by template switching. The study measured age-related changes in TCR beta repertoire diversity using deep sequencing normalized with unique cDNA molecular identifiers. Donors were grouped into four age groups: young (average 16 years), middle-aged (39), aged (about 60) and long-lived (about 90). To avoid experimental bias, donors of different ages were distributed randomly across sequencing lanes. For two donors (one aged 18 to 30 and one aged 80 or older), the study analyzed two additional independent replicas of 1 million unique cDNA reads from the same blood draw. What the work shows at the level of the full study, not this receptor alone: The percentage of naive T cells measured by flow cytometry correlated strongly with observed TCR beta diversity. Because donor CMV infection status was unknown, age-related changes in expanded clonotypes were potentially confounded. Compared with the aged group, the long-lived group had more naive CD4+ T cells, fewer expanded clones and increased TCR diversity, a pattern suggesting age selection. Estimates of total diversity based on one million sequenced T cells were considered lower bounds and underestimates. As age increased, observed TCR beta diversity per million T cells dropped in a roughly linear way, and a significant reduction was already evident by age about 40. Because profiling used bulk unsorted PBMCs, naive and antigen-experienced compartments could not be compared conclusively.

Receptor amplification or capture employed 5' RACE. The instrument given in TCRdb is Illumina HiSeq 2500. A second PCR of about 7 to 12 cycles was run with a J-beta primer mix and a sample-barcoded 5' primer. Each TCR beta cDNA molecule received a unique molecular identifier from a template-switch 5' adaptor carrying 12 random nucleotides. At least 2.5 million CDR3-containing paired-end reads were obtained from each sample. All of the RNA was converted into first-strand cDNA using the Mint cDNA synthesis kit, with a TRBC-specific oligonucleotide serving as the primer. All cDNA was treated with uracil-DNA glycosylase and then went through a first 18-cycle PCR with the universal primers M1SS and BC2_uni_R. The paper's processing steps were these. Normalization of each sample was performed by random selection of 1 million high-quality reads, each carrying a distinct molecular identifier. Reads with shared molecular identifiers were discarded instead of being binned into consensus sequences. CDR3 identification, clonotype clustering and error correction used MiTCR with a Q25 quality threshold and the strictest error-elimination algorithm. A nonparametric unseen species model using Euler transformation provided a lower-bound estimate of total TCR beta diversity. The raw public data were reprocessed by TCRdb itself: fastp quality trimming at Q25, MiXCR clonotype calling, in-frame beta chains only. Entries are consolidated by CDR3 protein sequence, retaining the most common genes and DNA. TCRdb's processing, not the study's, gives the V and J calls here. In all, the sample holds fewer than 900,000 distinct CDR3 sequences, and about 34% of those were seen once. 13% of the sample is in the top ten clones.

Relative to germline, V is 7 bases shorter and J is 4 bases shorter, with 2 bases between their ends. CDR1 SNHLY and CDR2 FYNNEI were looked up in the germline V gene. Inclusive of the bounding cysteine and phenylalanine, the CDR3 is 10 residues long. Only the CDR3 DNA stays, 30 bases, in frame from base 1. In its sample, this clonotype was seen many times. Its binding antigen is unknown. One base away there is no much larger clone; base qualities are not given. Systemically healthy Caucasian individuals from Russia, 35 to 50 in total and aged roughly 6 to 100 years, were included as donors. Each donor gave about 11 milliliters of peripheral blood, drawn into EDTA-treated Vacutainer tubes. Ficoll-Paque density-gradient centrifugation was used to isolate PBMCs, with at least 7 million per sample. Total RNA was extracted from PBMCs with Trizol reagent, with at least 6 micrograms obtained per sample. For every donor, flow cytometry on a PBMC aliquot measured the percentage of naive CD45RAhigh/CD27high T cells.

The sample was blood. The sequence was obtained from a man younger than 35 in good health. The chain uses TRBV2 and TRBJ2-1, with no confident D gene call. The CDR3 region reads CASKYNEQFF. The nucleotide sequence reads TGTGCCAGCAAGTACAATGAGCAGTTCTTC. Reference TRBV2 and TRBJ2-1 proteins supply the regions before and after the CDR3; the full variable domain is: EPEVTQTPSHQVTQMGQEVILRCVPISNHLYFYWYRQILGQKVEFLVSFYNNEISEKSEIFDDQFSVERPDGSNFTLKIRSTKLEDSAMYFCASKYNEQFFGPGTRLTVL.